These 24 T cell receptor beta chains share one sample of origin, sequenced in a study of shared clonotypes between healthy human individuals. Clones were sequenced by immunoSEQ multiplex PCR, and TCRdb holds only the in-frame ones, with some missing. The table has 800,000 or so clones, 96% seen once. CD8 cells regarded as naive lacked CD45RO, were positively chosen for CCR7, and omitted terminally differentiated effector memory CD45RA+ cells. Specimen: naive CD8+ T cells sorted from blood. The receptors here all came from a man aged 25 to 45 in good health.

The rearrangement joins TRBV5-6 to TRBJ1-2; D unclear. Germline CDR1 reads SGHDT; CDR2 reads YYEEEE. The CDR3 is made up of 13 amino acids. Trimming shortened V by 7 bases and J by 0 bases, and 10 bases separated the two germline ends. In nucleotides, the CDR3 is TGTGCCAGCGGCGACGGAACTAACTATGGCTACACCTTC. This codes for CASGDGTNYGYTF.

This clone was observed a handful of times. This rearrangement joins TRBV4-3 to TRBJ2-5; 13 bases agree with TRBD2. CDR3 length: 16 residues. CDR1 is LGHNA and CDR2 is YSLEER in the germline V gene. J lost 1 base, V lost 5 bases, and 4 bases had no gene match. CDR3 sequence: CASSKGTSGTQETQYF. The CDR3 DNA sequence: TGCGCCAGCAGCAAAGGGACTAGCGGGACCCAAGAGACCCAGTACTTC.

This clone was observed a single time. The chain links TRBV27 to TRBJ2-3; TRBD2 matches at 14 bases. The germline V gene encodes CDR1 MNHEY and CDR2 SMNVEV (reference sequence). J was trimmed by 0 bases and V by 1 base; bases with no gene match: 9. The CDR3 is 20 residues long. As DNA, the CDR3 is TGTGCCAGCAGTTTATTAGGGGGACTAGCGGGAGCGGCTAGCACAGATACGCAGTATTTT. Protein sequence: CASSLLGGLAGAASTDTQYF.

The chain's CDR3 is CASREGRAYEQYF. For the CDR3, the DNA is TGCGCCAGCCGAGAAGGGAGGGCCTACGAGCAGTACTTC. The chain carries TRBV5-1 and TRBJ2-7; TRBD2 matches 7 bases. V trimming: 7 bases; J trimming: 2 bases; junction bases outside the gene matches: 6. Germline assignment: CDR1 SGHRS and CDR2 YFSETQ. CDR3 length: 13 amino acids.

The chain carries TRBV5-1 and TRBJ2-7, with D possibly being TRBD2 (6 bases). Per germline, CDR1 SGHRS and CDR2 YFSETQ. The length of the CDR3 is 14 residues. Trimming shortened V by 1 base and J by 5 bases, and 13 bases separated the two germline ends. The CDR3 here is CASSLRLGPNEQYF. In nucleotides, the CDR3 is TGCGCCAGCAGCTTGAGACTAGGGCCGAACGAGCAGTACTTC.

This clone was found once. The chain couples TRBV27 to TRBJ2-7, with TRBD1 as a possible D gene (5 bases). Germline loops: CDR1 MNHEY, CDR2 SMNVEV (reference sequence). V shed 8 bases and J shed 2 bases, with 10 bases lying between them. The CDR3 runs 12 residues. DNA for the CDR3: TGTGCCAGCCGCAAGACAGCCTACGAGCAGTACTTC. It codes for CASRKTAYEQYF.

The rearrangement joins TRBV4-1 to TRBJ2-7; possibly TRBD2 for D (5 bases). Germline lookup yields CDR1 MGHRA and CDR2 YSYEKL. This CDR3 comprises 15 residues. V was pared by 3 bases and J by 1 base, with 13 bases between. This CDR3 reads CASSQGSSSSYEQYF. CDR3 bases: TGCGCCAGCAGCCAGGGGAGTTCTAGTTCCTACGAGCAGTACTTC.

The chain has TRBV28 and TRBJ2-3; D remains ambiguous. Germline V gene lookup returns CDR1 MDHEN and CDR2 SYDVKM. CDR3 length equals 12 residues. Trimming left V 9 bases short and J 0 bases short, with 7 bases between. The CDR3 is CASLDSTDTQYF. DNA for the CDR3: TGTGCCAGTCTTGACAGCACAGATACGCAGTATTTT.

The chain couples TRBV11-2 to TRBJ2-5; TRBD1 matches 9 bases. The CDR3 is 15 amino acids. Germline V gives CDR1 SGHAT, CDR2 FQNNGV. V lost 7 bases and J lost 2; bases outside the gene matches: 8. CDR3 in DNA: TGTGCCAGCATCACAGGGGGCGGAGGGCAAGAGACCCAGTACTTC. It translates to CASITGGGGQETQYF.

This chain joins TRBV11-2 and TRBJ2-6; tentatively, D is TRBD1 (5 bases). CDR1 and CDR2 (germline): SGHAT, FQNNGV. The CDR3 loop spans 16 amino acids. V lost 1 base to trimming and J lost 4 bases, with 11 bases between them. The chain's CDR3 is CASSLAPGLGANVLTF. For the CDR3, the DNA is TGTGCCAGCAGCTTAGCCCCAGGGTTAGGGGCCAACGTCCTGACTTTC.

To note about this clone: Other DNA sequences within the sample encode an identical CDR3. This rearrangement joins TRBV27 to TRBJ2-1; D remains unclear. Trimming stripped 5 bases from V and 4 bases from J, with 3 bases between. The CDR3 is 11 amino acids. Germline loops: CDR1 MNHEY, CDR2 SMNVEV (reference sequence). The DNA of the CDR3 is TGTGCCAGCAGTGCTTACAATGAGCAGTTCTTC. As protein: CASSAYNEQFF.

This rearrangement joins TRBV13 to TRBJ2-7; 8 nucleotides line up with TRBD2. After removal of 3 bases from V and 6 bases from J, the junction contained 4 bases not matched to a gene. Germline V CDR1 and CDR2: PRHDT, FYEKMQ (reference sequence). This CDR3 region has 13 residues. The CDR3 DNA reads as TGTGCCAGCAGCTTGGGGGCGGGAGGCGAGCAGTACTTC. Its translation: CASSLGAGGEQYF.

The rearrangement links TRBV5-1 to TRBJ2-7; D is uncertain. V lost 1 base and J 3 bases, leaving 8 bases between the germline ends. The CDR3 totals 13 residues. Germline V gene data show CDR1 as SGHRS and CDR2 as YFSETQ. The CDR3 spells CASSLIPNYEQYF. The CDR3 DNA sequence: TGCGCCAGCAGCTTGATACCAAACTACGAGCAGTACTTC.

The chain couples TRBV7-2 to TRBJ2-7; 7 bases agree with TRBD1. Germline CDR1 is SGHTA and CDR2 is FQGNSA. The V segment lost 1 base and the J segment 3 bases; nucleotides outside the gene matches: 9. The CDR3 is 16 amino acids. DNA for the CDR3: TGTGCCAGCAGCTTAGGGTCCCCGGGACAGATCTACGAGCAGTACTTC. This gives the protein CASSLGSPGQIYEQYF.

This chain's CDR3 is CASSFRAGGPYEQYF. CDR3 sequence (DNA): TGTGCCAGCAGCTTTCGGGCAGGGGGCCCCTACGAGCAGTACTTC. The chain combines TRBV7-6 with TRBJ2-7, with 8 bases aligning to TRBD1. CDR1 and CDR2 from the germline V gene are SGHVS and FNYEAQ. This CDR3 has 15 residues. V was pared by 3 bases and J by 2 bases, with 6 bases of the junction left unmatched.

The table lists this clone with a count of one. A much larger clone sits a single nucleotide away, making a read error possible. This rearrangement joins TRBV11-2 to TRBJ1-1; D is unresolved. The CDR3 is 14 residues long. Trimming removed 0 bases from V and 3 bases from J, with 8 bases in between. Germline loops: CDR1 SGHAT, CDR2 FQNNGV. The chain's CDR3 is CASSLDLGDTEAFF. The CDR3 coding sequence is TGTGCCAGCAGCTTAGATCTGGGAGACACTGAAGCTTTCTTT. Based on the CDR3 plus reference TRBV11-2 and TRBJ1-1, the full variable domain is EAGVAQSPRYKIIEKRQSVAFWCNPISGHATLYWYQQILGQGPKLLIQFQNNGVVDDSQLPKDRFSAERLKGVDSTLKIQPAKLEDSAVYLCASSLDLGDTEAFFGQGTRLTVV.

The CDR3 nucleotides are TGTGCCAGCAGTTTACTAGCGGGAGTCTACAATGAGCAGTTCTTC. The encoded protein is CASSLLAGVYNEQFF. The chain has TRBV27 and TRBJ2-1; TRBD2 matches 10 bases. Trimming removed 2 bases from V and 3 bases from J; junction bases left unmatched: 1. This CDR3 is 15 amino acids long. Germline V gives CDR1 MNHEY, CDR2 SMNVEV (reference sequence).

The CDR3 loop reads CASSLVGEGTEAFF. The CDR3 nucleotides read TGTGCCAGCAGTTTGGTCGGAGAGGGCACTGAAGCTTTCTTT. The chain is built from TRBV28 and TRBJ1-1; D is ambiguous. Germline values: CDR1 MDHEN, CDR2 SYDVKM. CDR3 length: 14 residues. The V gene lost 3 bases and the J gene lost 4 bases, with 12 bases spanning the gap.

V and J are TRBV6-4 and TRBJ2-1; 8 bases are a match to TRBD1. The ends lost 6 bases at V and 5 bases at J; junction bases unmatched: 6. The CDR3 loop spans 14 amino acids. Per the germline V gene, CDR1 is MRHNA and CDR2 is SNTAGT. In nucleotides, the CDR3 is TGTGCCAGCAGGAAGACAGGGGCAGACAATGAGCAGTTCTTC. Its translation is CASRKTGADNEQFF.

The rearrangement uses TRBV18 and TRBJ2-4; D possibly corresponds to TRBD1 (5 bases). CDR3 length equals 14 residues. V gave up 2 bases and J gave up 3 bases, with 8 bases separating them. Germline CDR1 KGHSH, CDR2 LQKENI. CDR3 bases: TGTGCCAGCTCACCAAGTGACAGCAAAAACATTCAGTACTTC. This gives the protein CASSPSDSKNIQYF.

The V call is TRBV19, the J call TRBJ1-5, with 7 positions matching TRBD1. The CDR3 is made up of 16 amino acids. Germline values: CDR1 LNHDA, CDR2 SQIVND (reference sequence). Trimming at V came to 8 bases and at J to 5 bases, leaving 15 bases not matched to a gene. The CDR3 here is CASQPTGTVGYQPQHF. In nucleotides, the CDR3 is TGTGCCAGTCAGCCGACCGGGACAGTTGGTTATCAGCCCCAGCATTTT.

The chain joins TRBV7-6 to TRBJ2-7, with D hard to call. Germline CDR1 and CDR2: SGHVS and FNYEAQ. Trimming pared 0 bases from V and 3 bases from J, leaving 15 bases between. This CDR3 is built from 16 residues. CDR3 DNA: TGTGCCAGCAGCTTAGCGAAGTCCGGAGTATTCTACGAGCAGTACTTC. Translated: CASSLAKSGVFYEQYF.

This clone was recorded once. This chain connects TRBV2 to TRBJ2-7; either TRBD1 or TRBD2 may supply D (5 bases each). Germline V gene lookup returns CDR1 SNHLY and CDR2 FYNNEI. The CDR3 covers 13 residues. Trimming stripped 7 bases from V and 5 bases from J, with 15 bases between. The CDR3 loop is CASISSRGHEQYF. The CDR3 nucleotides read TGTGCCAGCATAAGCTCGAGGGGCCACGAGCAGTACTTC.

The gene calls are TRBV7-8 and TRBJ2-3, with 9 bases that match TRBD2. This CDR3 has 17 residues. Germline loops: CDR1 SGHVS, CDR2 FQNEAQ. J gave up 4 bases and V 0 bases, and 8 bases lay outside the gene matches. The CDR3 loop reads CASSLAPTSGSADTQYF. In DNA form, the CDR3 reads TGTGCCAGCAGCTTAGCCCCGACTAGCGGATCCGCAGATACGCAGTATTTT.